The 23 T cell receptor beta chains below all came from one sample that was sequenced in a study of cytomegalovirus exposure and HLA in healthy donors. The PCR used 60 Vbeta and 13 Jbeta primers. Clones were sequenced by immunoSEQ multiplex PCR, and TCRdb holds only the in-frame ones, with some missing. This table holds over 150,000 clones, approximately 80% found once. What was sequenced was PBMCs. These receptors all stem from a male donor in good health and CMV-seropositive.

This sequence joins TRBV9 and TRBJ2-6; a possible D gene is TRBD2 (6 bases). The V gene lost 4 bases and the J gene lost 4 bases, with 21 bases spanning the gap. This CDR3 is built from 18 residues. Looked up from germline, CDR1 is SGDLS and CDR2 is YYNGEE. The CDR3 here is CASSPRDGRGSGANVLTF. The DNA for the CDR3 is TGTGCCAGCAGCCCCCGGGACGGGAGAGGTAGCGGGGCCAACGTCCTGACTTTC.

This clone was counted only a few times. The CDR3 reads CASSDSEQYF. In DNA, the CDR3 is TGTGCCAGCAGCGACAGCGAGCAGTACTTC. The chain joins TRBV2 to TRBJ2-7; D may be TRBD1 (5 bases). This CDR3 spans 10 amino acids. Trimming pared 6 bases from V and 6 bases from J, leaving 6 bases between. The germline V gene encodes CDR1 SNHLY and CDR2 FYNNEI.

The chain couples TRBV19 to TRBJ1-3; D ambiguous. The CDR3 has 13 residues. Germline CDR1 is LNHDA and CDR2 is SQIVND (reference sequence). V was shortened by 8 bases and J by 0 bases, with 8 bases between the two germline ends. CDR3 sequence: CASCRSSGNTIYF. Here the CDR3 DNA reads TGTGCCAGTTGCCGGTCCTCTGGAAACACCATATATTTT.

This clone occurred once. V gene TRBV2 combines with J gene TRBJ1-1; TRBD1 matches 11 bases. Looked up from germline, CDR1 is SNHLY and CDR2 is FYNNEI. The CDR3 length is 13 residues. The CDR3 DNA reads TGTGCAAAGACCGGGACAGGGGGCACTGAAGCTTTCTTT. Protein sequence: CAKTGTGGTEAFF.

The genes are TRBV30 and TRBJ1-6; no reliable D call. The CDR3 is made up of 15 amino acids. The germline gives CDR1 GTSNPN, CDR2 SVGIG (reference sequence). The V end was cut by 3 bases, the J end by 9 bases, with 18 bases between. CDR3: CAWSPRPQMGSPLHF. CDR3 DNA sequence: TGTGCCTGGAGCCCACGTCCACAGATGGGTTCACCCCTCCACTTT. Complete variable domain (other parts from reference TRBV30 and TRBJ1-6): SQTIHQWPATLVQPVGSPLSLECTVEGTSNPNLYWYRQAAGRGLQLLFYSVGIGQISSEVPQNLSASRPQDRQFILSSKKLLLSDSGFYLCAWSPRPQMGSPLHFGNGTRLTVT.

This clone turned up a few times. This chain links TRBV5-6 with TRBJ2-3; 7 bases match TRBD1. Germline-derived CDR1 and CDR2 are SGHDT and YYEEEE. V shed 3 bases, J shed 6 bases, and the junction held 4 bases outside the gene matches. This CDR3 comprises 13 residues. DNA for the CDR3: TGTGCCAGCAGCTCAGGGACAGTCGATACGCAGTATTTT. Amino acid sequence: CASSSGTVDTQYF. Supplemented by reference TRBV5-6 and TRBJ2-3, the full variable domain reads DAGVTQSPTHLIKTRGQQVTLRCSPKSGHDTVSWYQQALGQGPQFIFQYYEEEERQRGNFPDRFSGHQFPNYSSELNVNALLLGDSALYLCASSSGTVDTQYFGPGTRLTVL.

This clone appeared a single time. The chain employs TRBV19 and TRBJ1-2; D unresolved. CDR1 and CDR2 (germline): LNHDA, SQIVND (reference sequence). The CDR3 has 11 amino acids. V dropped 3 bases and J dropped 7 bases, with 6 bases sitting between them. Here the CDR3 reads CASSIRSGYTF. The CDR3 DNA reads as TGTGCCAGTAGTATTAGGAGTGGCTACACCTTC.

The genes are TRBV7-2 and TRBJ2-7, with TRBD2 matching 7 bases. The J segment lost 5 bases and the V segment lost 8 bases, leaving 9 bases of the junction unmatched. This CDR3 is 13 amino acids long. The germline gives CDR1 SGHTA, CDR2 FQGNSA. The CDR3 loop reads CASSVGGSNEQYF. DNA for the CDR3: TGTGCCAGCTCGGTGGGGGGGTCCAACGAGCAGTACTTC.

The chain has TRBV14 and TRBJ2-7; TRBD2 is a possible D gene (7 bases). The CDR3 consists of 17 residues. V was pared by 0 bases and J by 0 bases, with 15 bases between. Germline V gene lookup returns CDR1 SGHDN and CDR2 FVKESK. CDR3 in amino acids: CASSQDRGAGSSYEQYF. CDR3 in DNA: TGTGCCAGCAGCCAAGATCGGGGGGCCGGTAGCTCCTACGAGCAGTACTTC. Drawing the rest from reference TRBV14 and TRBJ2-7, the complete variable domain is EAGVTQFPSHSVIEKGQTVTLRCDPISGHDNLYWYRRVMGKEIKFLLHFVKESKQDESGMPNNRFLAERTGGTYSTLKVQPAELEDSGVYFCASSQDRGAGSSYEQYFGPGTRLTVT.

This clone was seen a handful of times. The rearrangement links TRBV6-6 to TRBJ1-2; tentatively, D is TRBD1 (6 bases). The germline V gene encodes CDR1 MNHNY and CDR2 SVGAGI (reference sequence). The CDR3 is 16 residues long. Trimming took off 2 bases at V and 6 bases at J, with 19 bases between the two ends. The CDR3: CASSYDLWAGADGYTF. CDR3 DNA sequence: TGTGCCAGCAGTTACGATCTTTGGGCGGGGGCGGATGGCTACACCTTC.

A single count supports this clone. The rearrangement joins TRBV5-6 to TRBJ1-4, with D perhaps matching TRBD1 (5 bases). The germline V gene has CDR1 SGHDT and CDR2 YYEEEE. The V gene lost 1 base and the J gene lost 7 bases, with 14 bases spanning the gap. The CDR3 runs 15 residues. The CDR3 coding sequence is TGTGCCAGCAGCTTGACGGGGGGACTCTCTGAAAAACTGTTTTTT. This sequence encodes CASSLTGGLSEKLFF.

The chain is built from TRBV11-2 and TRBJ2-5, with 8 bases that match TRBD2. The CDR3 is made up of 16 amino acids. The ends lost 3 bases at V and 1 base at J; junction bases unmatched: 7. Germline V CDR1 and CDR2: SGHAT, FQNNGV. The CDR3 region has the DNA TGTGCCAGCAGCTTTGCGGGCGGGGGGACCCAAGAGACCCAGTACTTC. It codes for CASSFAGGGTQETQYF.

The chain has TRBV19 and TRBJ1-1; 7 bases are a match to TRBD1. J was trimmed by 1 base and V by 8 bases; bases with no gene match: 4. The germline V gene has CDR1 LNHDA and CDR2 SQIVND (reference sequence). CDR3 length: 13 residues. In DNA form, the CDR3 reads TGTGCCAGTCGGACAGGTGGGAACACTGAAGCTTTCTTT. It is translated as CASRTGGNTEAFF.

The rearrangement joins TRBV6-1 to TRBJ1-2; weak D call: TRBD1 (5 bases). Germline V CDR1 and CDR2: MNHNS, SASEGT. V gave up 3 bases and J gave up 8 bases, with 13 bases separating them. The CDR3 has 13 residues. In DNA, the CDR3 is TGTGCCAGCAGTGACCTCGGGGGTTTGGGCTACACCTTC. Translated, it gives CASSDLGGLGYTF.

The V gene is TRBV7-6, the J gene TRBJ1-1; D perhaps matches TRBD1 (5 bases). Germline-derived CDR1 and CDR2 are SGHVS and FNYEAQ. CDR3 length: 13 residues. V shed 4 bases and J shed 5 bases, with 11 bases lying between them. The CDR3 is CASSSGGETEAFF. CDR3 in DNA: TGTGCCAGCAGCTCTGGAGGGGAAACTGAAGCTTTCTTT.

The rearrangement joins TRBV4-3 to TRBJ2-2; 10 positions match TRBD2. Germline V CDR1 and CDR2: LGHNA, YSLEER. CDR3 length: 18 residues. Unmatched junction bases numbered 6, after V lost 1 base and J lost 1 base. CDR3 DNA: TGCGCCAGCAGCCAAGGTCCCCTAGCGGGGGAGAACACCGGGGAGCTGTTTTTT. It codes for CASSQGPLAGENTGELFF.

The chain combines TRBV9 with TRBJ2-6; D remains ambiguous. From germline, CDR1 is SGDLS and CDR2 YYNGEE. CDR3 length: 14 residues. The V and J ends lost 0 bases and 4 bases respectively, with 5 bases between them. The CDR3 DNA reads TGTGCCAGCAGCGTAGTGGCCGGGGCCAACGTCCTGACTTTC. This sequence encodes CASSVVAGANVLTF.

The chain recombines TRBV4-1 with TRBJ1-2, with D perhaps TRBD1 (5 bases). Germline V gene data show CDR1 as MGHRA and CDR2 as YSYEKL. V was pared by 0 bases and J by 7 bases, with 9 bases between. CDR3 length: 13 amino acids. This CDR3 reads CASSQDPGFGYTF. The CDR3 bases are TGCGCCAGCAGCCAAGACCCAGGGTTTGGCTACACCTTC.

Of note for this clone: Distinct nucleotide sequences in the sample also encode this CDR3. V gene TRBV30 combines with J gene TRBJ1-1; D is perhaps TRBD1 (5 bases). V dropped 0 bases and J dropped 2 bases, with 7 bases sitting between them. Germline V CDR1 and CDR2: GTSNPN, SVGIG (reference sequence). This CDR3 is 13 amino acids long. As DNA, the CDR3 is TGTGCCTGGAGTGTACAGGAAAACACTGAAGCTTTCTTT. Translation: CAWSVQENTEAFF.

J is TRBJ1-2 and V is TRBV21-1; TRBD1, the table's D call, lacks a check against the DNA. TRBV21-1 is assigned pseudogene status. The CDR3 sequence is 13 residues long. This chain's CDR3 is CASSNLTGEGYTF. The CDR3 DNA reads TGTGCCAGCAGCAATCTCACAGGGGAGGGCTACACCTTC.

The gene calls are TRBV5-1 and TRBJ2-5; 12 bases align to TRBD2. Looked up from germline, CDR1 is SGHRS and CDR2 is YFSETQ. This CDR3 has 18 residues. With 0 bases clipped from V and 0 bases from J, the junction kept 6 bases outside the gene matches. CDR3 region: CASSLASGLAGYQETQYF. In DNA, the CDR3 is TGCGCCAGCAGCTTGGCCTCGGGACTAGCGGGTTACCAAGAGACCCAGTACTTC.

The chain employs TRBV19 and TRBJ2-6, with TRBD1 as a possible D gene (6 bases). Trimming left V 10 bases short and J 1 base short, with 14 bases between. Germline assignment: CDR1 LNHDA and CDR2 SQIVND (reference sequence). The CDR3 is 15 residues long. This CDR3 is CATNPTGSGANVLTF. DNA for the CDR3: TGTGCCACCAACCCTACAGGGTCTGGGGCCAACGTCCTGACTTTC.

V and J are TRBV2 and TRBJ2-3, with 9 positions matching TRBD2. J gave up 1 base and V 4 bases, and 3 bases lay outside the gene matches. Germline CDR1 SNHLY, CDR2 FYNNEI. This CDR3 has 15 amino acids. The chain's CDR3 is CASSGASGGTDTQYF. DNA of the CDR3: TGTGCCAGCAGTGGTGCTAGCGGGGGCACAGATACGCAGTATTTT. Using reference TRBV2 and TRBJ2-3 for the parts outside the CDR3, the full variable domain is EPEVTQTPSHQVTQMGQEVILRCVPISNHLYFYWYRQILGQKVEFLVSFYNNEISEKSEIFDDQFSVERPDGSNFTLKIRSTKLEDSAMYFCASSGASGGTDTQYFGPGTRLTVL.